Sequencing of this TCR beta chain was carried out in a study of cytomegalovirus exposure and HLA in healthy donors. Study overall: When fewer than 500 donors were genotyped, about 81% of them were found to fall in the Caucasian-associated ancestry cluster.

Study-wide results and caveats: Many donors shared some public TCRs, even though most TCR sequences were rare.

Both 60 Vbeta primers and 13 Jbeta primers went into the PCR. Assay: immunoSEQ multiplex PCR; the TCRdb copy retains only in-frame clones and omits some. Among 100,000 to 150,000 clones, around 68% were seen once, and the ten largest hold under 5%. Remarks on this clone: Its target is not known.

The sample taken for sequencing was PBMCs. The origin of this receptor is a man aged 35 to 55 in good health and CMV-seropositive.

CDR3 region: CASRPAGTGEGYGYTF. The CDR3 nucleotides read TGTGCCAGCCGGCCAGCCGGGACAGGGGAGGGCTATGGCTACACCTTC. The chain couples TRBV19 to TRBJ1-2; 10 bases fit TRBD1. Germline V lookup: CDR1 LNHDA, CDR2 SQIVND (reference sequence). Trimming removed 9 bases from V and 4 bases from J; junction bases left unmatched: 14. The CDR3 totals 16 residues.